The clone carrying this T cell receptor beta chain was counted once. Generated by immunoSEQ multiplex PCR, the TCRdb table keeps only in-frame clones and is missing some. The profile shows around 100,000 clones, 90% of them singletons. The data were obtained in a study of blood T cell repertoires in COVID-19. The TCR originated in a man aged 45-60 years with acute or convalescent COVID-19. Sequenced material: peripheral blood.

Here the CDR3 DNA reads TGCGCCAGCAGCCAAGATCGAGCGGCCAGAGGACATGAGCAGTTCTTC. Translating gives CASSQDRAARGHEQFF. The genes are TRBV4-3 and TRBJ2-1, with D possibly TRBD2 on 5 matching bases. The CDR3 is made up of 16 amino acids. Trimming took 0 bases from V and 8 from J, leaving 17 bases between them. Looked up from germline, CDR1 is LGHNA and CDR2 is YSLEER.